Shown below are 8 T cell receptor beta chains from a single sample sequenced in a study of beta chain features in type 1 diabetes. No antigen has been identified for these receptors. The study, taken as a whole, reports: There was a moderate but significant shortening of TCRB CDR3s in all four CD4+ subsets of Type 1 diabetes patients.

Investigators reverse transcribed all isolated RNA, so they sequenced expressed TCRB transcripts. Generated by immunoSEQ multiplex PCR, the TCRdb table keeps only in-frame clones and is missing some. Here the sample spans more than 300,000 clones, 10% to 15% being singletons. Sequencing was done on a sample of naive CD4+ T cells from blood. These receptors were taken from a woman between 18 and 29 years old with type 1 diabetes.

The V call is TRBV6-5, the J call TRBJ1-2, with 9 bases identical to TRBD1. CDR3 length: 15 amino acids. In germline, CDR1 is MNHEY, CDR2 SVGAGI. The trim removed 6 bases at V and 4 bases at J, leaving 9 bases unmatched. The chain's CDR3 is CASSTRPGQGYGYTF. CDR3 in DNA: TGTGCCAGCAGCACTAGACCGGGACAGGGCTATGGCTACACCTTC.

J is TRBJ1-4 and V is TRBV5-1; no clear D gene. The CDR3 runs to 14 residues. CDR1 SGHRS and CDR2 YFSETQ come from the germline V gene. V shed 0 bases and J shed 8 bases, with 11 bases lying between them. In DNA form, the CDR3 reads TGCGCCAGCAGCTTGGAGACTATAGGGGAAAAACTGTTTTTT. It specifies CASSLETIGEKLFF.

The chain has TRBV4-3 and TRBJ2-3; 10 bases match TRBD1. Germline values: CDR1 LGHNA, CDR2 YSLEER. Germline trimming cut 3 bases from V and 1 base from J; bases unmatched to any gene: 4. The CDR3 totals 16 residues. CDR3 loop: CASSQGTGVRTDTQYF. The CDR3 bases are TGCGCCAGCAGCCAGGGGACAGGGGTCCGCACAGATACGCAGTATTTT.

The chain carries TRBV27 and TRBJ2-7; possibly TRBD1 for D (6 bases). The CDR3 sequence is 13 residues long. Germline lookup yields CDR1 MNHEY and CDR2 SMNVEV (reference sequence). With 5 bases removed from V and 2 bases from J, the gap between germline ends came to 10 bases. CDR3 sequence (DNA): TGTGCCAGCAGTACCAGACAGGCCTACGAGCAGTACTTC. It is translated as CASSTRQAYEQYF.

This clone appeared a few times. As DNA, the CDR3 is TGTGCCGGGGCGCGGGGGGAGGGGACCCAGTACTTC. Protein sequence: CAGARGEGTQYF. The chain links TRBV30 to TRBJ2-5, with 8 bases that match TRBD2. There are 12 residues in the CDR3. V was clipped by 8 bases and J by 7 bases; unmatched bases: 9. Germline loops: CDR1 GTSNPN, CDR2 SVGIG (reference sequence).

The chain combines TRBV11-2 with TRBJ1-6; no reliable D call. Germline assignment: CDR1 SGHAT and CDR2 FQNNGV. With 1 base removed from V and 14 bases from J, the gap between germline ends came to 12 bases. The CDR3 length is 13 residues. The CDR3 bases are TGTGCCAGCAGCTTAGTGTCGGGTATCTCCCTCCACTTT. Protein: CASSLVSGISLHF.

The J gene is TRBJ2-7, the V gene TRBV9, with 7 bases matching TRBD2. The CDR3 has 15 amino acids. V shed 3 bases, J shed 6 bases, and the junction held 12 bases outside the gene matches. CDR1 SGDLS and CDR2 YYNGEE come from the germline V gene. The CDR3 region is CASSGLAGGGGEQYF. CDR3 in DNA: TGTGCCAGCAGCGGACTAGCCGGAGGAGGCGGCGAGCAGTACTTC. The whole variable domain, remainder taken from reference TRBV9 and TRBJ2-7, is DSGVTQTPKHLITATGQRVTLRCSPRSGDLSVYWYQQSLDQGLQFLIQYYNGEERAKGNILERFSAQQFPDLHSELNLSSLELGDSALYFCASSGLAGGGGEQYFGPGTRLTVT.

This clone appeared a few times. V and J are TRBV30 and TRBJ2-6; D remains ambiguous. Trimming removed 2 bases from V and 0 bases from J, with 8 bases in between. There are 15 residues in the CDR3. Germline lookup yields CDR1 GTSNPN and CDR2 SVGIG (reference sequence). The CDR3 spells CAWSRTGSGANVLTF. CDR3 DNA: TGTGCCTGGAGTCGAACTGGCTCTGGGGCCAACGTCCTGACTTTC.